The rows below give T cell receptor beta chains drawn from one sample of a study of beta chain features in type 1 diabetes. Clones were read by immunoSEQ multiplex PCR, and TCRdb kept only the in-frame ones, dropping some. The sample shows 600,000 or so clones, over 12% of them seen only once. The material sequenced was naive CD4+ T cells from blood. These receptors were obtained from a man between 18 and 35 years old with type 1 diabetes. The CDR3 runs from the conserved cysteine through the conserved F or W. D genes are given only for firm matches. Expanded clones are given a class, and other clones once, few, many or no size at all.

D gene,J gene,clone size,V gene,CDR3 DNA,CDR3 protein
TRBD1,TRBJ2-1,NA,TRBV2,TGTGCCAGCAGTGTGGTGACAGGGGGATACAATGAGCAGTTCTTC,CASSVVTGGYNEQFF
NA,TRBJ1-3,NA,TRBV27,TGTGCCAGCAGTTTAACGCCTGGAAACACCATATATTTT,CASSLTPGNTIYF
NA,TRBJ1-5,NA,TRBV6-5,TGTGCCAGCAGTTACGGGCGGAATAGCAATCAGCCCCAGCATTTT,CASSYGRNSNQPQHF
NA,TRBJ2-3,NA,TRBV28,TGTGCCAGCATTCCACCCTCGGGGCGTAGCACAGATACGCAGTATTTT,CASIPPSGRSTDTQYF
NA,TRBJ1-4,NA,TRBV25-1,TGTGCCAGCAGTGAAATAAGAGGGAATGAAAAACTGTTTTTT,CASSEIRGNEKLFF
NA,TRBJ2-1,few,TRBV15,TGTGCCACCTCCGGGACCCACCCGCGCAATGAGCAGTTCTTC,CATSGTHPRNEQFF
TRBD2,TRBJ2-3,few,TRBV9,TGTGCCAGCAGGAAAACGGCTAGCGGGAGAGTAGATACGCAGTATTTT,CASRKTASGRVDTQYF
NA,TRBJ2-2,few,TRBV7-2,TGTGCCAGCAGCCCCAGACAGGGGAGGGGTTCATACACCGGGGAGCTGTTTTTT,CASSPRQGRGSYTGELFF
TRBD1,TRBJ1-2,NA,TRBV25-1,TGTGCCAGCAGTCAGGGGGGGACGGCTTTTAACTATGGCTACACCTTC,CASSQGGTAFNYGYTF
NA,TRBJ1-5,NA,TRBV28,TGTGCCAGCAGTTTACCCGGGACGGGCCGGAGGCCCCAGCATTTT,CASSLPGTGRRPQHF
TRBD2,TRBJ2-1,NA,TRBV7-9,TGTGCCAGCAACCCAACCTCCGGGGGGGGCAAAGGGTACAATGAGCAGTTCTTC,CASNPTSGGGKGYNEQFF
TRBD1,TRBJ2-5,NA,TRBV7-3,TGTGCCAGCAGCCAGAATGAGGGACAGGGGGAGACCCAGTACTTC,CASSQNEGQGETQYF
NA,TRBJ2-3,NA,TRBV7-7,TGTGCTAGCAGCTTAGCTACGGTGGATACGCAGTATTTT,CASSLATVDTQYF
NA,TRBJ1-4,NA,TRBV10-1,TGCGCCAGCAGTGGATCCGCGGGCCCAGAAAAACTGTTTTTT,CASSGSAGPEKLFF
NA,TRBJ2-4,few,TRBV6-5,TGTGCCAGCAGTTCCATCCTAGCCAAAAACATTCAGTACTTC,CASSSILAKNIQYF
TRBD1,TRBJ1-1,few,TRBV5-1,TGCGCCAGCAGCCTTGACAGGGGTTACATGAACACTGAAGCTTTCTTT,CASSLDRGYMNTEAFF
NA,TRBJ1-1,NA,TRBV18,TGTGCCAGCTCGCCGATTACAGGGAACACTGAAGCTTTCTTT,CASSPITGNTEAFF
NA,TRBJ2-3,NA,TRBV21-1,TGTGCCAGCACCAACTTTGCCACAGATACGCAGTATTTT,CASTNFATDTQYF
NA,TRBJ2-5,few,TRBV4-1,TGCGCCAGCAGCCCGCGGCGGACCCAAGAGACCCAGTACTTC,CASSPRRTQETQYF
TRBD1,TRBJ1-4,NA,TRBV29-1,TGCAGCGTTGCAGCAGGGGGCAATGAAAAACTGTTTTTT,CSVAAGGNEKLFF
NA,TRBJ2-7,few,TRBV6-1,TGTGCCAGCAGAGGAGGTTGGACAGTCGAGCAGTACTTC,CASRGGWTVEQYF
NA,TRBJ2-3,few,TRBV7-2,TGTGCCAGCAGCTTAACAGGGTCAGATACGCAGTATTTT,CASSLTGSDTQYF
NA,TRBJ2-5,NA,TRBV28,TGTGCCAGCTGTTCCGGACAGCAAGAGACCCAGTACTTC,CASCSGQQETQYF
NA,TRBJ2-5,NA,TRBV23-1,TGCGCCAGCAGCCTTACTCTGTCAGAGACCCAGTACTTC,CASSLTLSETQYF
NA,TRBJ1-1,few,TRBV30,TGTGCCTGGATGCAGGGATCCTTAAACACTGAAGCTTTCTTT,CAWMQGSLNTEAFF
TRBD1,TRBJ2-7,NA,TRBV18,TGTGCCAGCTCAAGCGGGACAGGGATTGTCTACGAGCAGTACTTC,CASSSGTGIVYEQYF
TRBD1,TRBJ2-7,NA,TRBV29-1,TGCAGCGTTGGAACGGGACAGGGGGTCTACGAGCAGTACTTC,CSVGTGQGVYEQYF
NA,TRBJ1-1,NA,TRBV9,TGTGCCAGCAGCGTAGGGGACACCAACACTGAAGCTTTCTTT,CASSVGDTNTEAFF
TRBD2,TRBJ2-1,NA,TRBV4-2,TGTGCCAGCAGCCAAGATGGGGCTAGCGGGGGGGTCAATGAGCAGTTCTTC,CASSQDGASGGVNEQFF
NA,TRBJ2-3,NA,TRBV29-1,TGCAGCGTCTCCGGGACGGAGAAGCCAGATACGCAGTATTTT,CSVSGTEKPDTQYF
NA,TRBJ2-3,NA,TRBV5-1,TGCGCCAGCAGCTTGTCGGGGGACCACGGAGATACGCAGTATTTT,CASSLSGDHGDTQYF
NA,TRBJ1-2,NA,TRBV27,TGTGCCAGCAGTTCCCAGGGTGGCTATGGCTACACCTTC,CASSSQGGYGYTF
NA,TRBJ2-5,NA,TRBV7-9,TGTGCCAGCAGCTTATATGCCTTGAAAGAGACCCAGTACTTC,CASSLYALKETQYF
TRBD1,TRBJ2-7,NA,TRBV7-9,TGTGCCAGCAGCTTATGGGACAGGGACTACGAGCAGTACTTC,CASSLWDRDYEQYF
NA,TRBJ2-2,NA,TRBV6-5,TGTGCCAGCAGAACAGTCCCTACCGGGGAGCTGTTTTTT,CASRTVPTGELFF
NA,TRBJ1-6,few,TRBV30,TGTGCCTGGATTAGGGAGGGCCAGGGGAACTCACCCCTCCACTTT,CAWIREGQGNSPLHF
NA,TRBJ2-1,NA,TRBV6-1,TGTGCCAGCAGTATCAGCGGCTCCTACAATGAGCAGTTCTTC,CASSISGSYNEQFF
TRBD2,TRBJ2-2,few,TRBV4-2,TGTGCCAGCAGCCAAGAGCCCATAGGACTAGCGAACACCGGGGAGCTGTTTTTT,CASSQEPIGLANTGELFF
NA,TRBJ1-4,few,TRBV9,TGTGCCAGCAGCGGAAGGGGGACAACAACTAATGAAAAACTGTTTTTT,CASSGRGTTTNEKLFF
TRBD2,TRBJ2-7,few,TRBV6-5,TGTGCCAGCAGTTCTACTAGCGGGGGCACCTACGAGCAGTACTTC,CASSSTSGGTYEQYF
NA,TRBJ1-2,NA,TRBV7-9,TGTGCCAGCAGCCGATACACCGACGCAGGGGCTTCTAACTATGGCTACACCTTC,CASSRYTDAGASNYGYTF